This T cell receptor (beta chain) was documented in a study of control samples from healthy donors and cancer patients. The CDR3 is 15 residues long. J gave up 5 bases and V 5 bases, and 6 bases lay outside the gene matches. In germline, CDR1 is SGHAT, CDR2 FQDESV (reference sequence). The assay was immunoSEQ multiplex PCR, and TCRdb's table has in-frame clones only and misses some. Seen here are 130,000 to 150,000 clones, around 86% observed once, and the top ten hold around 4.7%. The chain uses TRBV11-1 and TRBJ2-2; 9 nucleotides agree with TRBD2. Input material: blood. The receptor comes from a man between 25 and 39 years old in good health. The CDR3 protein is CASSHRLAVTGELFF. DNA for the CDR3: TGTGCCAGCAGCCACAGACTAGCGGTTACCGGGGAGCTGTTTTTT.